This T cell receptor beta chain emerged from a study of T cells after yellow fever vaccination (dated by TCRdb to between 2017 and 2020). General notes on the study: The SMART-Seq v4 Ultra Low Input RNA kit was used to prepare libraries from fractions with low cell numbers. To follow T-cell clones before and after both primary and booster YFV17D yellow fever vaccination, bulk TCR alpha and beta repertoires underwent longitudinal sequencing. Two healthy male donors, one aged 18 to 30 and one aged 30 to 40 years, were included in the cohort. Blood samples were taken at several timepoints before and after primary and secondary immunization, and bulk PBMC replicates and cell subsets were isolated.

The junction shows trimming of 3 bases on V and 2 bases on J, plus 5 bases between the germline ends. The germline V gene (reference sequence) yields DFQATT for CDR1 and SNEGSKA for CDR2. The CDR3 goes from the cysteine to the phenylalanine over 12 residues. Of all the DNA, just the CDR3 is kept, 36 bases in frame from base 1. Read against the paper, the sample's treatment or condition label means: live attenuated yellow fever vaccine strain. A standard Ficoll-Paque protocol was used to isolate PBMCs from peripheral blood. Dynabeads CD4 and CD8 positive selection kits were used to isolate CD4 and CD8 T-cell fractions. RNA was extracted with TriZol from bulk PBMCs, CD4 and CD8 fractions, and dextramer-positive and dextramer-negative fractions. This clonotype was observed many times. The target of this receptor is not known. Base-call qualities are not available, and no considerably larger clone is one nucleotide away.

TCRdb names Illumina NovaSeq 6000 as the instrument used. TCR cDNA was made using 5'RACE template switching, a step that added a universal primer site and unique molecular identifiers. cDNA synthesis was primed from both the TCR alpha and TCR beta constant segments. Library amplification used two PCR steps, and the second PCR step added sample barcodes and sequencing adapters. Sequencing of the libraries was done on either Illumina HiSeq 2500 (2x100 bp) or NovaSeq (2x150 bp). Turning to the authors' computational methods: Demultiplexing of reads and collapsing into UMI consensus sequences were performed with MIGEC, and V(D)J alignment was carried out with MiXCR. Vaccine-responding clonotypes were defined with edgeR using replicate PBMC samples, requiring FDR below 0.01 and a log2 fold change above 5 up to day 15. Each bulk clonotype received a CD4 or CD8 identity based on whether the sequenced CD4 or CD8 repertoire contained that clonotype at higher abundance. TCRdb itself trimmed the public reads at Q25 with fastp, ran MiXCR and retained productive beta chains. Each record represents a unique CDR3 protein, reported with the most common genes and DNA among its rows. In this record, the V and J calls reflect TCRdb's handling and not the investigators' own analysis. For this sample the table gives some 300,000 distinct CDR3 sequences, of which around 10% were detected only once. The ten largest clones add up to under 4% of the sample.

What the study reported, not specific to this receptor: After the booster, most clones that had expanded after primary vaccination were detected again (approximately 95% of CD4 and 88% of CD8), suggesting broad maintenance of memory. Compared with the primary T-cell response, the secondary T-cell response was weaker but faster, peaking on day 5 rather than day 15. Only two donors were included in the study, so the extent to which the findings can be generalized is limited. Because abundant contaminating clonotypes from the bulk population could be contained in FACS-sorted repertoires, computational filtering was required. A small share of clonotypes occurred in both CD4 and CD8 compartments, likely arising from convergent recombination.

The sequence came from a man in his late teens or twenties who received the YFV17D yellow fever vaccine. The chain was built from TRBV20-1 and TRBJ1-3; the D gene is unclear. The starting material was CD4+ T cells sorted from PBMCs, obtained 45 days after the yellow fever booster vaccination. At the DNA level, the sequence is TGCAGTGCTAGTCGAACTGGAAACACCATATATTTT. It encodes CSASRTGNTIYF.